The 3 T cell receptor beta chains presented below share a single source sample, sequenced in a study of Graves' ophthalmopathy and Graves' hyperthyroidism. Investigators amplified TCR beta CDR3 regions from RNA transcripts. The workflow started with a first-round RT-PCR run with HTBI primers and then moved on to a second-round multiplex PCR. MiXCR was run by TCRdb on the multiplex PCR reads, yielding one entry per CDR3 protein. The table records 200,000 to 300,000 distinct CDR3 sequences, approximately 42% of them present only once. Material: peripheral blood. These receptors originate from an adult man with Graves' ophthalmopathy.

The rearrangement joins TRBV20-1 to TRBJ2-7; D possibly matches TRBD1 or TRBD2 (6 bases each). Looked up from germline, CDR1 is DFQATT and CDR2 is SNEGSKA (reference sequence). Trimming took off 3 bases at V and 3 bases at J, with 18 bases between the two ends. This CDR3 has 15 residues. The DNA for the CDR3 is TGCAGTGCTAGTTTCCGGACGGGGGCCCTCTACGAGCAGTACTTC. Translating it yields CSASFRTGALYEQYF.

The chain links TRBV11-2 to TRBJ1-5; possible D gene TRBD1, 5 bases. The CDR3 totals 13 residues. Germline CDR1 SGHAT, CDR2 FQNNGV. V gave up 3 bases and J gave up 14 bases, with 17 bases separating them. This CDR3 is CASSFGGTYNEHF. In DNA, the CDR3 is TGTGCCAGCAGCTTTGGGGGAACCTACAATGAGCATTTT.

This clonotype turned up a few times. This sequence joins TRBV24-1 and TRBJ1-2, with D possibly TRBD1 on 5 matching bases. The germline gives CDR1 KGHDR, CDR2 SFDVKD. This CDR3 is 19 amino acids long. The V end lost 4 bases, the J end lost 2 bases, and 25 bases lay between the germline ends. CDR3 coding DNA: TGTGCCACCAGTGAGAGAGGGGATTCTAATGCGGGGGGAAACTATGGCTACACCTTC. The encoded protein is CATSERGDSNAGGNYGYTF.